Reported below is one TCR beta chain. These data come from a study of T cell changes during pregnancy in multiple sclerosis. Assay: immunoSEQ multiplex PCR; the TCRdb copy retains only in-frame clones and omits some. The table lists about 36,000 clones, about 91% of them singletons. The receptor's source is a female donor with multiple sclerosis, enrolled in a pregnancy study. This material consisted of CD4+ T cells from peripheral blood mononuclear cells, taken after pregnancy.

CDR3 coding DNA: TGTGCCAGCAGCGTAAGTCAGGGGAACTATGGCTACACCTTC. It codes for CASSVSQGNYGYTF. The chain carries TRBV9 and TRBJ1-2; possible D gene TRBD1, 6 bases. V was trimmed by 1 base and J by 2 bases, leaving 9 bases between them. The CDR3 covers 14 residues. The V gene's germline CDR1 is SGDLS and CDR2 YYNGEE. The full variable domain, its missing parts supplied by reference TRBV9 and TRBJ1-2, is DSGVTQTPKHLITATGQRVTLRCSPRSGDLSVYWYQQSLDQGLQFLIQYYNGEERAKGNILERFSAQQFPDLHSELNLSSLELGDSALYFCASSVSQGNYGYTFGSGTRLTVV.